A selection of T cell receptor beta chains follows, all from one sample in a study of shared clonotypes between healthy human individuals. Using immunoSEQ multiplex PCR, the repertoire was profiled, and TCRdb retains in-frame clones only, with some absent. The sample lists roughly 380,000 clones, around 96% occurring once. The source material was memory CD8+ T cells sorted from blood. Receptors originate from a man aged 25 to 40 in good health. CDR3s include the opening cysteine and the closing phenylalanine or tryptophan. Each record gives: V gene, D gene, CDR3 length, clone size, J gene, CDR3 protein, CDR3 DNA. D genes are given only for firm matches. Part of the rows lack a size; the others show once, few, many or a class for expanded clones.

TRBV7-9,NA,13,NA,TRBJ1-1,CASSFGHNTEAFF,TGTGCCAGCAGCTTCGGTCATAACACTGAAGCTTTCTTT
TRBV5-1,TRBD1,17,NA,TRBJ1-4,CASSTDPPDRANEKLFF,TGCGCCAGCAGCACGGACCCCCCGGACAGGGCTAATGAAAAACTGTTTTTT
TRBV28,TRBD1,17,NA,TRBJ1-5,CASSFLQGAGSNQPQHF,TGTGCCAGCAGTTTTCTGCAGGGGGCTGGCAGCAATCAGCCCCAGCATTTT
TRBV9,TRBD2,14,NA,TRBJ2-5,CASSRAGLQETQYF,TGTGCCAGCAGCAGAGCGGGACTCCAAGAGACCCAGTACTTC
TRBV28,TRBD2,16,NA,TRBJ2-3,CASSFVSGRGTDTQYF,TGTGCCAGCAGTTTTGTTAGCGGGCGAGGGACAGATACGCAGTATTTT
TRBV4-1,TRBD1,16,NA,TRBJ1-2,CASSQTTGSKGYGYTF,TGCGCCAGCAGCCAGACGACAGGGTCAAAGGGCTATGGCTACACCTTC
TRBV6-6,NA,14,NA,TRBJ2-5,CASSYQNWGETQYF,TGTGCCAGCAGTTACCAGAACTGGGGGGAGACCCAGTACTTC
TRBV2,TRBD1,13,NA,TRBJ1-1,CASSGQGIAEAFF,TGTGCCAGCAGCGGACAGGGGATAGCTGAAGCTTTCTTT
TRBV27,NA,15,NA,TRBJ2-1,CASSSLFTRINEQFF,TGTGCCAGCAGTTCCCTTTTTACTAGGATCAATGAGCAGTTCTTC
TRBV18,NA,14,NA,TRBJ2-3,CASSPSRSTDTQYF,TGTGCCAGCTCACCAAGCAGGAGCACAGATACGCAGTATTTT
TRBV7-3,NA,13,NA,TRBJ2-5,CASSLTYQETQYF,TGTGCCAGCAGCTTAACGTACCAAGAGACCCAGTACTTC
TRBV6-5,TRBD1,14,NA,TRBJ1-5,CASRTGDWGQPQHF,TGTGCCAGCAGGACAGGGGATTGGGGTCAGCCCCAGCATTTT
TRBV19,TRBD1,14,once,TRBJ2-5,CASSTTGGLETQYF,TGTGCCAGTAGTACGACAGGGGGCTTGGAGACCCAGTACTTC
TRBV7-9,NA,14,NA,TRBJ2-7,CASSLEGGKIEQYF,TGTGCCAGCAGCTTAGAGGGCGGGAAGATCGAGCAGTACTTC
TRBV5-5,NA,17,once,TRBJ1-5,CASSLALTARGNQPQHF,TGTGCCAGCAGCTTGGCCCTCACCGCCCGGGGCAATCAGCCCCAGCATTTT
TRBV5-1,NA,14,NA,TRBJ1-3,CASSLSGSGNTIYF,TGCGCCAGCAGCTTGTCGGGTTCTGGAAACACCATATATTTT
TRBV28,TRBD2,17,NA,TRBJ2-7,CASSLFIRGTSSYEQYF,TGTGCCAGCAGTTTATTTATACGCGGGACTAGCTCCTACGAGCAGTACTTC